The sequence of this T cell receptor beta chain was determined in a study of PD-L1 blockade in urothelial cancer. Here immunoSEQ multiplex PCR was the method, and the copy in TCRdb shows in-frame clones only, minus some. Seen here are 41,000 or so clones, 65% to 85% observed once, and the top ten hold roughly 18%. Trimming took 0 bases from V and 5 from J, leaving 14 bases between them. CDR1 SGDLS and CDR2 YYNGEE come from the germline V gene. The CDR3 is 15 residues long. This sequence originates from a man between 60 and 75 years old with urothelial cancer. The chain uses TRBV9 and TRBJ2-5; a possible D gene is TRBD2 (6 bases). The source was PBMCs, collected around atezolizumab (anti-PD-L1) treatment. The CDR3 loop is CASSVGGDRGETQYF. The CDR3, as DNA: TGTGCCAGCAGCGTAGGAGGGGACCGGGGGGAGACCCAGTACTTC.